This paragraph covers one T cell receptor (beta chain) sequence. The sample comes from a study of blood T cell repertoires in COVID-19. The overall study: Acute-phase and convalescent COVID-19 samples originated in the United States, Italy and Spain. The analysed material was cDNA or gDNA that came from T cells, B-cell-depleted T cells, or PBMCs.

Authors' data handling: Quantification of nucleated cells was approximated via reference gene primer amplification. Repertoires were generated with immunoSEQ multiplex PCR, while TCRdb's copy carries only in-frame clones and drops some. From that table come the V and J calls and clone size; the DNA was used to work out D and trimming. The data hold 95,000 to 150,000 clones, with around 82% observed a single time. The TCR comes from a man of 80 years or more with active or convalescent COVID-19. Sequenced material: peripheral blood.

CDR3 in amino acids: CASSSDWSSYNEQFF. As DNA, the CDR3 is TGTGCCAGCAGTTCCGACTGGAGCTCCTACAATGAGCAGTTCTTC. V is TRBV27 and J is TRBJ2-1; D is unclear. The CDR3 length is 15 residues. Trimming stripped 4 bases from V and 0 bases from J, with 10 bases between. The germline CDR1 and CDR2 sequences are MNHEY and SMNVEV (reference sequence).